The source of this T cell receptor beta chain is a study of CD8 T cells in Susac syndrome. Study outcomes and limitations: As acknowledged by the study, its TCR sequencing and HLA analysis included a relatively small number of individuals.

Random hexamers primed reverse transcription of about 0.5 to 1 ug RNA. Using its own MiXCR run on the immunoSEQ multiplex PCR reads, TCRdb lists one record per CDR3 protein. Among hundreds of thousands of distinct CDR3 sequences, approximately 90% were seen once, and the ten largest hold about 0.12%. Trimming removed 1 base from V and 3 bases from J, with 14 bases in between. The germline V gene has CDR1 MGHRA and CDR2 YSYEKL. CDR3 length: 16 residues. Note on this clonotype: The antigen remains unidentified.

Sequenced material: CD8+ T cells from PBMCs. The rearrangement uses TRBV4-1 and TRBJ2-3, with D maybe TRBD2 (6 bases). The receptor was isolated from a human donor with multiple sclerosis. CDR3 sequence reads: CASSQVGGGDTDTQYF. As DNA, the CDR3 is TGCGCCAGCAGCCAAGTCGGGGGTGGTGATACAGATACGCAGTATTTT.